The rows below give T cell receptor beta chains drawn from one sample of a study of shared clonotypes between healthy human individuals. Repertoires were generated with immunoSEQ multiplex PCR, while TCRdb's copy carries only in-frame clones and drops some. The data hold just under 350,000 clones, with 73% observed a single time. The specimen sequenced was memory CD4+ T cells sorted from blood. These receptors all stem from a man aged 25 to 40 in good health. Each CDR3 is given with its conserved first and last residue. D genes are given only for firm matches. Not every row has a clone size; where given, it reads once, few, many or a size class.

J | D | size | V | DNA | CDR3
TRBJ1-5 | . | once | TRBV28 | TGTGCCAGCATGGTCGGGGGTAGCAATCAGCCCCAGCATTTT | CASMVGGSNQPQHF
TRBJ2-3 | TRBD2 | once | TRBV7-8 | TGTGCCAGCAGCTTAAGGGGAGGGACAGATACGCAGTATTTT | CASSLRGGTDTQYF
TRBJ2-3 | TRBD1 | . | TRBV7-3 | TGTGCCAGCAGCTTGACTGGGACAGGGGGCACAGATACGCAGTATTTT | CASSLTGTGGTDTQYF
TRBJ1-5 | TRBD1 | few | TRBV5-6 | TGTGCCAGCAGCTTGGGTCTTGGCAGGGGGAAACAGCCCCAGCATTTT | CASSLGLGRGKQPQHF
TRBJ2-1 | . | . | TRBV7-2 | TGTGCCAGCTCCGCCGGACTGAGGAATGAGCAGTTCTTC | CASSAGLRNEQFF
TRBJ1-4 | TRBD1 | . | TRBV7-2 | TGTGCCAGCAGCACACGGAACAGACAGGGGGGAATTGTTAATGAAAAACTGTTTTTT | CASSTRNRQGGIVNEKLFF
TRBJ2-1 | TRBD2 | . | TRBV14 | TGTGCCAGCAGGACTAGCGGAGGGAACAATGAGCAGTTCTTC | CASRTSGGNNEQFF
TRBJ1-3 | . | . | TRBV25-1 | TGTGCCACCGCGACGGACTCTGGAAACACCATATATTTT | CATATDSGNTIYF
TRBJ2-1 | . | many | TRBV5-6 | TGTGCCAGCAGCTTTTCCCTCGGGGAGCAGTTCTTC | CASSFSLGEQFF
TRBJ2-5 | . | . | TRBV7-9 | TGTGCCAGCAGCCCCCCCCTGGGGATCAGGCATTCGGAGACCCAGTACTTC | CASSPPLGIRHSETQYF
TRBJ1-1 | . | . | TRBV2 | TGTGCCAGCAAGGTTCAGGGGCCGGCCTATGAAGCTTTCTTT | CASKVQGPAYEAFF
TRBJ2-7 | TRBD2 | . | TRBV28 | TGTGCCAGCAGTTTAATTAGGACTAGCGGGTCCTATGTCTCCTACGAGCAGTACTTC | CASSLIRTSGSYVSYEQYF
TRBJ2-5 | . | . | TRBV5-1 | TGCGCCAGCAGCTGGGGTCCCGGCCAAGAGACCCAGTACTTC | CASSWGPGQETQYF
TRBJ2-1 | . | few | TRBV6-5 | TGTGCCAGCACCCTAGGATCCTATCTCGGGGAGCAGTTCTTC | CASTLGSYLGEQFF
TRBJ2-3 | . | . | TRBV5-1 | TGCGCCAGCAGGGGTACAGATACGCAGTATTTT | CASRGTDTQYF
TRBJ1-2 | . | . | TRBV4-3 | TGCGCCAGCAGCCAAGAGTTGACAGATGGCTACACCTTC | CASSQELTDGYTF
TRBJ2-7 | . | few | TRBV28 | TGTGCCAGCAGTCCCGGCGTCTACGAGCAGTACTTC | CASSPGVYEQYF
TRBJ2-7 | TRBD1 | . | TRBV19 | TGTGCCAGTAGTATAAGGGCCGTTGGGACAGGGAGCTACGAGCAGTACTTC | CASSIRAVGTGSYEQYF
TRBJ2-1 | TRBD2 | . | TRBV5-1 | TGCGCCAGCAGCCTGGAGGGACTAGCGGGAGGGGATGAGCAGTTCTTC | CASSLEGLAGGDEQFF
TRBJ1-5 | . | . | TRBV28 | TGTGCCAGCAGTTCCCAGCTAAATCAGCCCCAGCATTTT | CASSSQLNQPQHF
TRBJ1-5 | . | few | TRBV23-1 | TGCGCCAGCAGTCACCCTCGAGGCCGGGAGGGCAATCAGCCCCAGCATTTT | CASSHPRGREGNQPQHF
TRBJ2-7 | TRBD2 | . | TRBV2 | TGTGCCAGCAGTGGCGGGGGCTACGAGCAGTACTTC | CASSGGGYEQYF
TRBJ2-2 | . | . | TRBV5-1 | TGCGCCAGCAGCCTCCCTAATGGGAACACCGGGGAGCTGTTTTTT | CASSLPNGNTGELFF
TRBJ1-3 | . | few | TRBV7-9 | TGTGCCAGCAGCCCGTCACACGGAATCTCCGTAAACACCATATATTTT | CASSPSHGISVNTIYF
TRBJ2-7 | . | once | TRBV18 | TGTGCCAGCTCACCGCTCGGGATCGAGCAGTACTTC | CASSPLGIEQYF
TRBJ2-2 | . | few | TRBV7-9 | TGTGCCAGCAGCTCACAAACAGGGCCGGGGTACACCGGGGAGCTGTTTTTT | CASSSQTGPGYTGELFF
TRBJ2-1 | . | few | TRBV2 | TGTGCCAGCAGTGAAAGGTATGAGCAGTTCTTC | CASSERYEQFF
TRBJ2-7 | TRBD1 | few | TRBV10-3 | TGTGCCACGTCCCGGGACAGGGGGGGCTACGAGCAGTACTTC | CATSRDRGGYEQYF
TRBJ2-7 | . | . | TRBV27 | TGTGCCAGCAGTCCGTCCCTCTCTGGGGACTCGCTGGGGGAGCAGTACTTC | CASSPSLSGDSLGEQYF
TRBJ2-4 | . | once | TRBV10-3 | TGTGCCATCAGTGATTCCGTCCCGTCTCGAGGCAAAAACATTCAGTACTTC | CAISDSVPSRGKNIQYF
TRBJ2-1 | . | . | TRBV5-5 | TGCGCCAGCAGCCATCAATCCGCGAGGGGGAAGCAGTTCTTC | CASSHQSARGKQFF
TRBJ1-2 | . | . | TRBV20-1 | TGCAGTGCTTCAGATCAGGGCTACACCTTC | CSASDQGYTF
TRBJ2-7 | TRBD1 | . | TRBV5-4 | TGTGCCAGCAGCCCAGGGGGTGCTCTGGGGGACGAGCAGTACTTC | CASSPGGALGDEQYF
TRBJ1-5 | . | . | TRBV28 | TGTGCCAGCAGTTTGGGGGGTTATAGCAATCAGCCCCAGCATTTT | CASSLGGYSNQPQHF
TRBJ1-5 | TRBD1 | . | TRBV6-6 | TGTGCCAGCAGTTACAGTTCAGGGGGCCCCAATCAGCCCCAGCATTTT | CASSYSSGGPNQPQHF
TRBJ1-2 | . | . | TRBV28 | TGTGCCAGCAGTTTGATTATCCGCGGCTATGGCTACACCTTC | CASSLIIRGYGYTF
TRBJ2-2 | . | . | TRBV6-5 | TGTGCCAGCAGCCGAAGTACGACGAACACCGGGGAGCTGTTTTTT | CASSRSTTNTGELFF
TRBJ2-1 | . | . | TRBV5-4 | TGTGCCAGCAGCTCCTCCCCATTATATAGCAATGAGCAGTTCTTC | CASSSSPLYSNEQFF
TRBJ2-1 | . | . | TRBV6-1 | TGTGCCACCCTTTTCGGGATCGCCCACAATGAGCAGTTCTTC | CATLFGIAHNEQFF
TRBJ1-1 | . | . | TRBV25-1 | TGTGCCAGCAGTGGACAACAGTCGAGGGGCACTGAAGCTTTCTTT | CASSGQQSRGTEAFF
TRBJ2-5 | . | . | TRBV14 | TGTGCCAGCAGCCAACACCAACAAGAGACCCAGTACTTC | CASSQHQQETQYF
TRBJ2-5 | TRBD1 | . | TRBV18 | TGTGCCAGCTCACCCGGACAGGGGAGCCGAGAGACCCAGTACTTC | CASSPGQGSRETQYF